These 11 T cell receptor beta chains originate from one sample sequenced in a study of blood T cell repertoires in COVID-19. Sequencing was performed with immunoSEQ multiplex PCR; in TCRdb, only in-frame clones are kept and a portion is missing. Of approximately 380,000 clones listed, around 90% are singletons. Sequencing was carried out using PBMCs or T cells enriched from blood (not recorded which). All receptors derive from a woman under 30 who had recovered from COVID-19.

The V and J genes are TRBV10-1 and TRBJ2-3; possibly TRBD1 for D (5 bases). V was trimmed by 2 bases and J by 3 bases, leaving 12 bases between them. The CDR3 extends over 15 amino acids. Germline V gene lookup returns CDR1 WNHNN and CDR2 SYGVQD (reference sequence). The CDR3 DNA is TGCGCCAGCAGTGAGACCAGGGTTGGGACAGATACGCAGTATTTT. Residues: CASSETRVGTDTQYF.

This clone is a singleton in its sample. The chain uses TRBV27 and TRBJ2-1; no reliable D call. V was pared by 6 bases and J by 4 bases, with 16 bases between. Germline V CDR1 and CDR2: MNHEY, SMNVEV (reference sequence). The length of the CDR3 is 15 residues. CDR3 bases: TGTGCCAGCAGCCTCCGGCAGCGATCTTACAATGAGCAGTTCTTC. It specifies CASSLRQRSYNEQFF.

The chain is built from TRBV18 and TRBJ2-7, with TRBD2 identical over 7 bases. Germline V CDR1 and CDR2: KGHSH, LQKENI. V lost 4 bases, J lost 2 bases, and 11 bases stayed unmatched. The CDR3 has 16 residues. For the CDR3, the DNA is TGTGCCAGCTCACTTACGGGACTAACGAGCCCCTACGAGCAGTACTTC. It yields the protein CASSLTGLTSPYEQYF.

The V gene is TRBV19, the J gene TRBJ1-1, with D tentatively TRBD1 (6 bases). Deletions cut 6 bases from V and 8 bases from J, with 13 bases between. There are 12 residues in the CDR3. CDR1 and CDR2 (germline): LNHDA, SQIVND (reference sequence). CDR3 region: CASRPGQREAFF. CDR3 DNA: TGTGCCAGTAGGCCGGGACAAAGAGAAGCTTTCTTT.

The V call is TRBV27, the J call TRBJ2-2; D is possibly TRBD1 (6 bases). Germline V CDR1 and CDR2: MNHEY, SMNVEV (reference sequence). V was clipped by 5 bases and J by 5 bases, with 18 bases between them. The CDR3 consists of 16 residues. This chain's CDR3 is CASSPYPDSPTGELFF. The CDR3 DNA reads as TGTGCCAGCAGTCCTTACCCGGACAGCCCAACCGGGGAGCTGTTTTTT.

This clone was detected only once. This rearrangement joins TRBV9 to TRBJ1-2; 10 nucleotides align to TRBD1. Germline V gene data show CDR1 as SGDLS and CDR2 as YYNGEE. The V gene end was trimmed by 3 bases and the J gene end by 8 bases; junction bases not matched to a gene: 10. CDR3 length: 15 amino acids. CDR3 protein: CASSAPTGGPPGYTF. The CDR3 nucleotides are TGTGCCAGCAGCGCGCCGACAGGGGGCCCTCCCGGCTACACCTTC. Supplemented by reference TRBV9 and TRBJ1-2, the full variable domain reads DSGVTQTPKHLITATGQRVTLRCSPRSGDLSVYWYQQSLDQGLQFLIQYYNGEERAKGNILERFSAQQFPDLHSELNLSSLELGDSALYFCASSAPTGGPPGYTFGSGTRLTVV.

The chain has TRBV5-1 and TRBJ1-1; D is undetermined. Looked up from germline, CDR1 is SGHRS and CDR2 is YFSETQ. Between the trimmed V and J ends, which lost 1 base and 3 bases, there was a span of 22 bases. The CDR3 extends over 18 amino acids. The CDR3 region is CASSLYFFSRTMDTEAFF. The DNA for the CDR3 is TGCGCCAGCAGCTTGTATTTTTTCTCTAGGACTATGGACACTGAAGCTTTCTTT.

The CDR3 reads CSVEVGVGSYNSPLHF. The CDR3 nucleotides read TGCAGCGTTGAAGTCGGGGTGGGGTCCTATAATTCACCCCTCCACTTT. This sequence joins TRBV29-1 and TRBJ1-6; no definite D call. The CDR3 spans 16 residues. V was clipped by 1 base and J by 1 base, with 11 bases between them. Germline V gives CDR1 SQVTM, CDR2 ANQGSEA.

The chain joins TRBV6-4 to TRBJ2-7, with 9 bases that match TRBD2. CDR1 is MRHNA and CDR2 is SNTAGT in the germline V gene. There are 15 residues in the CDR3. V lost 4 bases, J lost 0 bases, and 4 bases stayed unmatched. CDR3 sequence reads: CASSALAGYSYEQYF. The CDR3 nucleotides read TGTGCCAGCAGTGCCCTAGCGGGGTACTCCTACGAGCAGTACTTC.

The V call is TRBV30, the J call TRBJ2-7; TRBD2 is a possible D gene (5 bases). CDR1 and CDR2 from the germline V gene are GTSNPN and SVGIG (reference sequence). V lost 2 bases, J lost 2 bases, and 13 bases lay in between. This CDR3 has 14 residues. CDR3 bases: TGTGCCTGGAGTCCTGGGGAGTCCCCCTACGAGCAGTACTTC. This codes for CAWSPGESPYEQYF.

The chain uses TRBV2 and TRBJ1-5, with TRBD1 as a possible D gene (6 bases). The CDR3 is made up of 14 amino acids. The germline gives CDR1 SNHLY, CDR2 FYNNEI. V lost 6 bases to trimming and J lost 2 bases, with 11 bases between them. As DNA, the CDR3 is TGTGCCAGCAGGGAGAACAGGGGCAATCAGCCCCAGCATTTT. Protein product: CASRENRGNQPQHF.